These 14 T cell receptor beta chains came from one sample sequenced in a study of blood T cell repertoires in COVID-19. TCRdb's copy holds only in-frame clones and misses some; the assay was immunoSEQ multiplex PCR. The sample has roughly 120,000 clones; approximately 82% are singletons. Input material: peripheral blood. The receptors were gathered from a woman older than 75 with acute or convalescent COVID-19.

The chain links TRBV19 to TRBJ1-2; D possibly corresponds to TRBD1 (6 bases). The CDR3 contains 15 residues. V lost 4 bases, J lost 3 bases, and 15 bases lay in between. CDR1 is LNHDA, CDR2 SQIVND, per germline (reference sequence). The CDR3 DNA is TGTGCCAGTAGTACTACAGGGACCTTTTACTATGGCTACACCTTC. Its translation is CASSTTGTFYYGYTF.

V is TRBV6-5 and J is TRBJ2-7, with D unclear. CDR3 size: 14 residues. With 2 bases removed from V and 0 bases from J, the gap between germline ends came to 8 bases. Germline CDR1 and CDR2: MNHEY and SVGAGI. DNA of the CDR3: TGTGCCAGCAGTTACGGGCAGATCTCCTACGAGCAGTACTTC. This sequence encodes CASSYGQISYEQYF.

The chain couples TRBV9 to TRBJ1-3; TRBD1 might be the D (6 bases). Deletions cut 4 bases from V and 0 bases from J, with 11 bases between. From germline, CDR1 is SGDLS and CDR2 YYNGEE. The CDR3 runs to 15 residues. The CDR3: CASSLEDSSGNTIYF. For the CDR3, the DNA is TGTGCCAGCAGCCTAGAGGACAGCTCTGGAAACACCATATATTTT.

V is TRBV28 and J is TRBJ2-4; maybe TRBD1 (5 bases). The CDR3 contains 15 residues. V lost 3 bases and J 0 bases, leaving 9 bases between the germline ends. From germline, CDR1 is MDHEN and CDR2 SYDVKM. This chain's CDR3 is CASSFQGIAKNIQYF. As DNA, the CDR3 is TGTGCCAGCAGTTTTCAGGGTATAGCCAAAAACATTCAGTACTTC.

The genes are TRBV6-5 and TRBJ1-6; weak D call: TRBD1 (6 bases). The germline V gene has CDR1 MNHEY and CDR2 SVGAGI. V lost 7 bases and J 7 bases, leaving 14 bases between the germline ends. The CDR3 runs 14 residues. This chain's CDR3 is CASMVFQGNSPLHF. CDR3 DNA sequence: TGTGCCAGCATGGTGTTTCAGGGGAATTCACCCCTCCACTTT.

V and J are TRBV10-3 and TRBJ1-1; D gene unclear. Germline CDR1 and CDR2: ENHRY and SYGVKD. The CDR3 runs to 15 residues. V lost 2 bases to trimming and J lost 2 bases, with 12 bases between them. CDR3 residues: CAISEGQLENTEAFF. The CDR3 DNA sequence: TGTGCCATCAGTGAGGGGCAGCTGGAAAACACTGAAGCTTTCTTT.

V gene TRBV28 combines with J gene TRBJ1-5; no reliable D call. The CDR3 sequence is 14 residues long. V dropped 6 bases and J dropped 1 base, with 10 bases sitting between them. Germline CDR1 is MDHEN and CDR2 is SYDVKM. This CDR3 is CASRGGLSNQPQHF. DNA for the CDR3: TGTGCCAGCAGGGGAGGGCTGAGCAATCAGCCCCAGCATTTT. Filled out from reference TRBV28 and TRBJ1-5, the complete variable domain reads DVKVTQSSRYLVKRTGEKVFLECVQDMDHENMFWYRQDPGLGLRLIYFSYDVKMKEKGDIPEGYSVSREKKERFSLILESASTNQTSMYLCASRGGLSNQPQHFGDGTRLSIL.

The chain carries TRBV18 and TRBJ1-5, with 8 bases that match TRBD1. With 6 bases clipped from V and 3 bases from J, the junction kept 10 bases outside the gene matches. Germline V gene sequence: CDR1 KGHSH, CDR2 LQKENI. CDR3 length: 16 residues. Here the CDR3 reads CASSHGQGFNNQPQHF. The CDR3 bases are TGTGCCAGCTCCCATGGACAGGGTTTTAACAATCAGCCCCAGCATTTT.

The rearrangement links TRBV10-1 to TRBJ2-3; TRBD1 aligns across 9 bases. Germline CDR1 WNHNN, CDR2 SYGVQD (reference sequence). V gave up 4 bases and J gave up 1 base; unmatched junction bases: 12. The CDR3 loop spans 18 amino acids. CDR3 protein: CASSALGTGSAGTDTQYF. The CDR3 nucleotides read TGCGCCAGCAGTGCCCTAGGGACAGGGTCGGCGGGCACAGATACGCAGTATTTT.

In this sample, this clone turned up once. This chain links TRBV5-4 with TRBJ2-5, with TRBD2 identical over 12 bases. The CDR3 is 18 amino acids. Trimming at V came to 4 bases and at J to 3 bases, leaving 13 bases not matched to a gene. CDR1 and CDR2 from the germline V gene are SGHNT and YYREEE (reference sequence). The CDR3 sequence: CASSKPGLAGGVEETQYF. In DNA, the CDR3 is TGTGCCAGCAGCAAACCGGGCCTAGCGGGGGGGGTAGAAGAGACCCAGTACTTC.

J is TRBJ2-3 and V is TRBV2; 12 bases agree with TRBD1. The length of the CDR3 is 16 residues. V lost 6 bases and J lost 7; bases outside the gene matches: 11. Germline loops: CDR1 SNHLY, CDR2 FYNNEI. Written as DNA, the CDR3 is TGTGCCAGCAGGGGATCCGGGACAGGGGGCTGGAATACGCAGTATTTT. This encodes CASRGSGTGGWNTQYF.

J is TRBJ2-1 and V is TRBV5-6, with 7 bases aligning to TRBD2. CDR3 length: 16 amino acids. CDR1 and CDR2 (germline): SGHDT, YYEEEE. V dropped 0 bases and J dropped 3; count of bases not matched to a gene: 6. CDR3 coding DNA: TGTGCCAGCAGCTTGGCCGGGACTAAATACTACAATGAGCAGTTCTTC. Translating gives CASSLAGTKYYNEQFF.

This clone has just a few counts. This chain links TRBV20-1 with TRBJ2-4; 9 bases fit TRBD2. There are 14 residues in the CDR3. The germline gives CDR1 DFQATT, CDR2 SNEGSKA (reference sequence). The J segment lost 6 bases and the V segment lost 3 bases, leaving 6 bases of the junction unmatched. In DNA, the CDR3 is TGCAGTGCTAGTTCTAGCGGGAAAGGAAACATTCAGTACTTC. It specifies CSASSSGKGNIQYF.

In this sample, this clone turned up once. In DNA form, the CDR3 reads TGTGCCAGCAGCTTGGGTCTCTCCAGGTGGGCTGGCTACACCTTC. Its protein is CASSLGLSRWAGYTF. The rearrangement links TRBV5-6 to TRBJ1-2; D is ambiguous. Trimming removed 0 bases from V and 7 bases from J, with 16 bases in between. CDR1 and CDR2 from the germline V gene are SGHDT and YYEEEE. The CDR3 extends over 15 amino acids.